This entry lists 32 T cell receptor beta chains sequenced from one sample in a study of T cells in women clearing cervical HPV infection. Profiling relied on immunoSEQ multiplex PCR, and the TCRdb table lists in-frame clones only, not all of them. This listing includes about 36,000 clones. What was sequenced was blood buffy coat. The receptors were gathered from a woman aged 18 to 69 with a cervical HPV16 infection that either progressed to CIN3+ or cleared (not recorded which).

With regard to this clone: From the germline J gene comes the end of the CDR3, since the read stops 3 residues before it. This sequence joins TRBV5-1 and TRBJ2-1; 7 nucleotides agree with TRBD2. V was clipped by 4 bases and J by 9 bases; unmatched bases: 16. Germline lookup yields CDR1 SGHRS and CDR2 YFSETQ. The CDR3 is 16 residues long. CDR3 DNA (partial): TGCGCCAGCAGCCGGGGGACTACCGACGGTGGTGGTGAG. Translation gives CASSRGTTDGGGE. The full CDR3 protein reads CASSRGTTDGGGEQFF.

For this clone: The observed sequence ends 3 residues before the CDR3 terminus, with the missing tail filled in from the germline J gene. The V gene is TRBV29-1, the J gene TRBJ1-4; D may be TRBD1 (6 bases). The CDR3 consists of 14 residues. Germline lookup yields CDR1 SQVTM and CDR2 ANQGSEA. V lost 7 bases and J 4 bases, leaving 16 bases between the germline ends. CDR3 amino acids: CSAATGLGNEKLFF. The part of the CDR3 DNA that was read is TGCAGCGCCGCCACAGGGCTTGGTAATGAAAAA.

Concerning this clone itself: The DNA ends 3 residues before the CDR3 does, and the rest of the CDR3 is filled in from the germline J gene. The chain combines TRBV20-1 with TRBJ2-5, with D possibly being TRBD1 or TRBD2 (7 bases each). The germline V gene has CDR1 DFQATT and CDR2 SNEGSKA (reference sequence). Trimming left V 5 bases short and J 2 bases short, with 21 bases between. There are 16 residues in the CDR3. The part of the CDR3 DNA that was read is TGCAGTGCTGGGGAGGGCCGACAGGGAACACAAGAGACC. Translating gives CSAGEGRQGTQET. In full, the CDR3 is CSAGEGRQGTQETQYF.

The covered CDR3 bases are TGCAGTGCTAGGGCTAGCACAGATACG. This codes for CSARASTDT. From start to end, the CDR3 is CSARASTDTQYF. The gene calls are TRBV20-1 and TRBJ2-3; D call uncertain. The read gets to within 3 residues of the CDR3 end, and the germline J gene fills in the rest. Germline V gives CDR1 DFQATT, CDR2 SNEGSKA (reference sequence). The CDR3 totals 12 residues. Trimming stripped 3 bases from V and 0 bases from J, with 4 bases between.

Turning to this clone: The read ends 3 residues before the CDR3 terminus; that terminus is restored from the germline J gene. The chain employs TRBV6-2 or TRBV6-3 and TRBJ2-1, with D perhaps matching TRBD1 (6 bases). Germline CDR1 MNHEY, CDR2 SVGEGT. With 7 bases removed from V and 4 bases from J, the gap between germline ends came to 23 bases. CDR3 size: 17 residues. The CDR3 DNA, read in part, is TGTGCCAGCACCTTGGACAGTAGCCCCCTTTTGTACAATGAG. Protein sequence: CASTLDSSPLLYNE. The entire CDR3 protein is CASTLDSSPLLYNEQFF.

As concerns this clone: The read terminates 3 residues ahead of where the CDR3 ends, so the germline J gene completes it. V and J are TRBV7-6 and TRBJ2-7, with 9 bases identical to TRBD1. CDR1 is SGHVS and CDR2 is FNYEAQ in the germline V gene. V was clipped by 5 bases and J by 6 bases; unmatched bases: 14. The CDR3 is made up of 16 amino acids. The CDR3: CASSPEQGAKDREQYF. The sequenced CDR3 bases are TGTGCCAGCAGCCCCGAACAGGGGGCCAAAGATCGCGAG.

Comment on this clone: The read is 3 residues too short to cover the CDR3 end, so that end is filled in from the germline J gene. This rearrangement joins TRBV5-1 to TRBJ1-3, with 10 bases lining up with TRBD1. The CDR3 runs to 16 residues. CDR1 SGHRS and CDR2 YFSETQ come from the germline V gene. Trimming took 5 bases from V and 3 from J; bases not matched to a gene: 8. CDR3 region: CASRMSGTGVGNTIYF. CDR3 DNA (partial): TGCGCCAGCAGGATGAGTGGGACAGGGGTTGGAAACACC.

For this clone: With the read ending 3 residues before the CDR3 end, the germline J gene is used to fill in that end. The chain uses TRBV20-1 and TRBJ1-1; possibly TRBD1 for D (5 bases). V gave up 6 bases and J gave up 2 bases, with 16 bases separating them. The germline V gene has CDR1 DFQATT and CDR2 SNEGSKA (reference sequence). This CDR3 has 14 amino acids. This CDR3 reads CSARGGRGNTEAFF. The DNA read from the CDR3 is TGCAGTGCCCGGGGGGGGAGGGGAAACACTGAA.

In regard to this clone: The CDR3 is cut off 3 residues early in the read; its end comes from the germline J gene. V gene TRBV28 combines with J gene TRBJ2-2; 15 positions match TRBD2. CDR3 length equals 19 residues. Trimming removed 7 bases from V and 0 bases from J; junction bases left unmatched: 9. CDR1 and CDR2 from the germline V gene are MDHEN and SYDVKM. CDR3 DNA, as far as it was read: TGTGCCAGCACCGTTGGGGGACTAGCGGGAGGTACGAACACCGGGGAG. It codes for CASTVGGLAGGTNTGE. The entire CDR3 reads CASTVGGLAGGTNTGELFF.

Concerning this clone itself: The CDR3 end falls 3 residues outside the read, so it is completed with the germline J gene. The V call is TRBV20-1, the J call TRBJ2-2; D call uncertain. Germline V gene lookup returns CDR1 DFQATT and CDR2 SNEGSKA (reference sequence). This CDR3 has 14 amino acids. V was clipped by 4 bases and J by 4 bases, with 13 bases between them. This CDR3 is CSAKPPVSTGELFF. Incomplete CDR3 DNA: TGCAGTGCTAAGCCTCCGGTGTCCACCGGGGAG.

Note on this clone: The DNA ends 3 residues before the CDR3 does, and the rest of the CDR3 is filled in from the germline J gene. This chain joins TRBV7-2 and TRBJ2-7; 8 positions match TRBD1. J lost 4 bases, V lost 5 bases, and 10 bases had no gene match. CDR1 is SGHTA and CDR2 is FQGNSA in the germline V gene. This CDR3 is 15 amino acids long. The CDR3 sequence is CASSSTRQGKYEQYF. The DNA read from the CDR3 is TGTGCCAGCAGCAGTACCCGACAGGGGAAATACGAG.

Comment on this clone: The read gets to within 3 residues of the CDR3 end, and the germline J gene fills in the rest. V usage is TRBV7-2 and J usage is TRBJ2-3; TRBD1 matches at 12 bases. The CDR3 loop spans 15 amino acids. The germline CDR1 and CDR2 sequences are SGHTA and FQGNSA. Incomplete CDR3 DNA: TGTGCCAGCAGCTCCGGGACAGGGGGCAAGGTAACG. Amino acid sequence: CASSSGTGGKVT. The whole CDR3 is CASSSGTGGKVTQYF.

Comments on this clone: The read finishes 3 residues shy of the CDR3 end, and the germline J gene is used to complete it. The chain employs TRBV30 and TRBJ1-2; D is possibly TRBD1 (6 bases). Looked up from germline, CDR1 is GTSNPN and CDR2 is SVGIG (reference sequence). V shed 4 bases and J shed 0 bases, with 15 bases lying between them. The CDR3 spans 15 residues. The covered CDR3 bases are TGTGCCTGGACCGCAGGAGGGGGAGCTAACTATGGC. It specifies CAWTAGGGANYG. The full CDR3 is CAWTAGGGANYGYTF.

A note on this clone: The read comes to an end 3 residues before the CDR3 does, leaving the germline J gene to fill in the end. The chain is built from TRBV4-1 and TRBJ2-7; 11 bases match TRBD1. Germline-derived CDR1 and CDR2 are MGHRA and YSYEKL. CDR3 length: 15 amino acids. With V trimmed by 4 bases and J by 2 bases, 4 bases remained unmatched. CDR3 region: CASSLGQGATYEQYF. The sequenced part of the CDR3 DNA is TGCGCCAGCAGCCTCGGACAGGGGGCGACCTACGAG.

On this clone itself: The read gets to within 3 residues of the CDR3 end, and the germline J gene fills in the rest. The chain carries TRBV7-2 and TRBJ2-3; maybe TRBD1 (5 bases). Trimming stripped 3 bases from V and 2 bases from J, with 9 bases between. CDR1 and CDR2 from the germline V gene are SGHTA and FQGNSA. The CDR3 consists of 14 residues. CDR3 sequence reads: CASSLDKYTDTQYF. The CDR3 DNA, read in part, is TGTGCCAGCAGCTTGGACAAATACACAGATACG.

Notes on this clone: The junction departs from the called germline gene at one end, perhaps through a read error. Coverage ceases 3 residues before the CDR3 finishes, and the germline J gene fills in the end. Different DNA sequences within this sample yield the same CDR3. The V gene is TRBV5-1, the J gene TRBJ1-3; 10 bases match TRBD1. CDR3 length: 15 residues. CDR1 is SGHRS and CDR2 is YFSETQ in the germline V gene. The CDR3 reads CASSLRTGGGNTIYF. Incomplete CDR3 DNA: TGCGCCAGCAGCCTCAGGACAGGGGGTGGAAACACA.

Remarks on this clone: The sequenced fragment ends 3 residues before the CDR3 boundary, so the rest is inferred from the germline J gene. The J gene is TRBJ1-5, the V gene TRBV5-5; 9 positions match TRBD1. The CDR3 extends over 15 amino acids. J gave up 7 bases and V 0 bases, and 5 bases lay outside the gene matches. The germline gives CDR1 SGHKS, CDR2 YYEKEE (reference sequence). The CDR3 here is CASSLVPGQGQPQHF. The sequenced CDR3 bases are TGTGCCAGCAGCTTGGTGCCGGGACAGGGACAGCCC. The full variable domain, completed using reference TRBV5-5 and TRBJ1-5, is DAGVTQSPTHLIKTRGQQVTLRCSPISGHKSVSWYQQVLGQGPQFIFQYYEKEERGRGNFPDRFSARQFPNYSSELNVNALLLGDSALYLCASSLVPGQGQPQHFGDGTRLSIL.

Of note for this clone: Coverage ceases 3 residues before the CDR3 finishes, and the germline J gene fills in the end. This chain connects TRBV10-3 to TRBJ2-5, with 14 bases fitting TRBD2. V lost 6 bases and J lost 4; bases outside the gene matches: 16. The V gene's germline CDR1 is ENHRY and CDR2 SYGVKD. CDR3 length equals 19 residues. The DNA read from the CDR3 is TGTGCCATCAGACCGGGACTAGCGGGAGAAGGTGCTTGGTTAGAGACC. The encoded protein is CAIRPGLAGEGAWLET. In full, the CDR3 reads CAIRPGLAGEGAWLETQYF.

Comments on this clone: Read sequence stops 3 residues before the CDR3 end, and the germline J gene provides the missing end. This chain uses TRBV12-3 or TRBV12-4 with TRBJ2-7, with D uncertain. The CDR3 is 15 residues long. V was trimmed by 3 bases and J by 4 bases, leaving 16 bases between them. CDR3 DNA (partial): TGTGCCAGCAGTTTCGGCAGGCCGATATCATACGAG. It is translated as CASSFGRPISYE. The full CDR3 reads CASSFGRPISYEQYF.

CDR3 DNA, as far as it was read: TGTGCCAGCTCAAATAGGGGACTTAACTATGGC. Translated, it gives CASSNRGLNYG. The whole CDR3 protein is CASSNRGLNYGYTF. The chain uses TRBV18 and TRBJ1-2; TRBD1 might be the D (5 bases). The read falls 3 residues short of the CDR3 end, and the missing part is taken from the germline J gene. CDR1 and CDR2 from the germline V gene are KGHSH and LQKENI. V lost 5 bases, J lost 1 base, and 11 bases lay in between. The CDR3 runs to 14 residues. Together with reference TRBV18 and TRBJ1-2, the CDR3 gives the full variable domain: NAGVMQNPRHLVRRRGQEARLRCSPMKGHSHVYWYRQLPEEGLKFMVYLQKENIIDESGMPKERFSAEFPKEGPSILRIQQVVRGDSAAYFCASSNRGLNYGYTFGSGTRLTVV.

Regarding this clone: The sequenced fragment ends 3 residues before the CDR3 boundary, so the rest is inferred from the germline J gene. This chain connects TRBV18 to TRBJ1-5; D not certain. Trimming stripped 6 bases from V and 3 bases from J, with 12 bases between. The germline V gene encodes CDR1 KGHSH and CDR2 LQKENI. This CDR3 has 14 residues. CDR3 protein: CASSSQRVNQPQHF. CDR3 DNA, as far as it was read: TGTGCCAGCTCGAGTCAGAGAGTCAATCAGCCC.

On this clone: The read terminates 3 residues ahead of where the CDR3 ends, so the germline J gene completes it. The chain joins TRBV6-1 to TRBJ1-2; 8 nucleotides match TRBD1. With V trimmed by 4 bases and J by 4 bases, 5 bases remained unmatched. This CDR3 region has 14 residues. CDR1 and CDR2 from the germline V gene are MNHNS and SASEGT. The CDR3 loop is CASSAGQELYGYTF. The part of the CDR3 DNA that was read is TGTGCCAGCAGTGCGGGACAGGAGCTCTATGGC.

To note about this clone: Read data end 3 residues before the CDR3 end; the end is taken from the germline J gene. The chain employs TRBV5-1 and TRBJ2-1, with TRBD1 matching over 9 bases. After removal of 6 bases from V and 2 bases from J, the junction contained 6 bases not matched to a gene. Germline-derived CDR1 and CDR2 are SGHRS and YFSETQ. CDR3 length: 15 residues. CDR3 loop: CASTTGGLTYNEQFF. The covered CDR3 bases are TGCGCCAGCACGACAGGGGGTCTGACCTACAATGAG. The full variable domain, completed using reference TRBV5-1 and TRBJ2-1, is KAGVTQTPRYLIKTRGQQVTLSCSPISGHRSVSWYQQTPGQGLQFLFEYFSETQRNKGNFPGRFSGRQFSNSRSEMNVSTLELGDSALYLCASTTGGLTYNEQFFGPGTRLTVL.

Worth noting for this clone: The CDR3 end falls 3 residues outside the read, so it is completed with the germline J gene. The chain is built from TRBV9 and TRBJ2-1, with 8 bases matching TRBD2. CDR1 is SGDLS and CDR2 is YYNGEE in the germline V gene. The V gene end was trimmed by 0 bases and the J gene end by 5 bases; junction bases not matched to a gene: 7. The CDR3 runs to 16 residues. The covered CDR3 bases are TGTGCCAGCAGCGTAGATTCTAGCGGGTCCCACAATGAG. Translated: CASSVDSSGSHNE. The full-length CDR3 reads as CASSVDSSGSHNEQFF.

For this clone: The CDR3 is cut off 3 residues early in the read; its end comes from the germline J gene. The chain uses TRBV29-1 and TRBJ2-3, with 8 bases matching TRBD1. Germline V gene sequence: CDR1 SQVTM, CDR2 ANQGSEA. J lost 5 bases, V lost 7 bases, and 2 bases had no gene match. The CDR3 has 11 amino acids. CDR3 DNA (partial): TGCAGCGCCAGGGGGCTAGATACG. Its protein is CSARGLDT. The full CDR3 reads CSARGLDTQYF.

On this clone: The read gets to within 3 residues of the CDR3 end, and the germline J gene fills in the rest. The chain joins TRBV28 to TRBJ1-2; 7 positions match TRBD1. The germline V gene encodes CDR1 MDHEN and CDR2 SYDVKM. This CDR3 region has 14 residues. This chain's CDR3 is CASSLWGGGQGYTF. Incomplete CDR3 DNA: TGTGCCAGCAGTTTATGGGGAGGGGGCCAAGGC.

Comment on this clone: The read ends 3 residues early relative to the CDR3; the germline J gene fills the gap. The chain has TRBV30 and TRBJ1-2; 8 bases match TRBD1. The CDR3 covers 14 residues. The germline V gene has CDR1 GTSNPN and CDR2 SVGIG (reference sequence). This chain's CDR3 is CAWSESIRGHGYTF. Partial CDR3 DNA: TGTGCCTGGAGTGAGTCGATCAGGGGGCACGGC. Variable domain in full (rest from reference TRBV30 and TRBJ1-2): SQTIHQWPATLVQPVGSPLSLECTVEGTSNPNLYWYRQAAGRGLQLLFYSVGIGQISSEVPQNLSASRPQDRQFILSSKKLLLSDSGFYLCAWSESIRGHGYTFGSGTRLTVV.

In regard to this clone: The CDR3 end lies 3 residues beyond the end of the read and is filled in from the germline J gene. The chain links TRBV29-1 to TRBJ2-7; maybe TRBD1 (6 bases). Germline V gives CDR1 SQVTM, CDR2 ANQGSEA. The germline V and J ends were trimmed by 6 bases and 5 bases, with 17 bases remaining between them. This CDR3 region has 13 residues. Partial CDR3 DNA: TGCAGCGTAGCTCAGGGGCTATCCCACGAG. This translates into CSVAQGLSHE. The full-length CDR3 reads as CSVAQGLSHEQYF.

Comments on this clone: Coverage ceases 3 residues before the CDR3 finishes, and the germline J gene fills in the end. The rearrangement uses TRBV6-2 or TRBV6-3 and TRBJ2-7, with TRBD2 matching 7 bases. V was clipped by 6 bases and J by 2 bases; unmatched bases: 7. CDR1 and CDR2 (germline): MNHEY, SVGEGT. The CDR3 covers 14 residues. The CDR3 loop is CASSPGLVPYEQYF. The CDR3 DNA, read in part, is TGTGCCAGCAGCCCCGGACTAGTTCCCTACGAG.

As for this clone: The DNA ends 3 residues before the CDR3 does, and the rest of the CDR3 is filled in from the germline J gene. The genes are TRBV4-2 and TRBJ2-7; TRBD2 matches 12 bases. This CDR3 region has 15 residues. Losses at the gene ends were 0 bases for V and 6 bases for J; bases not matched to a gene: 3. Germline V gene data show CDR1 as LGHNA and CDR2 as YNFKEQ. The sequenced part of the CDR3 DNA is TGTGCCAGCAGCCAAGATGAGACTAGCGGGAGCGAG. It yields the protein CASSQDETSGSE. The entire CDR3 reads CASSQDETSGSEQYF.

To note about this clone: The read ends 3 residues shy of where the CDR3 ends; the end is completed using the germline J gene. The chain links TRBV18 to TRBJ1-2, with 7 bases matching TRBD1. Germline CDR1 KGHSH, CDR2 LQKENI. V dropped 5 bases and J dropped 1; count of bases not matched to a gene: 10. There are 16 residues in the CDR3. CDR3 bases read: TGTGCCAGCTCAACCAACCGGGACAGCCTTAACTATGGC. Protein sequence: CASSTNRDSLNYG. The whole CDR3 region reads CASSTNRDSLNYGYTF.

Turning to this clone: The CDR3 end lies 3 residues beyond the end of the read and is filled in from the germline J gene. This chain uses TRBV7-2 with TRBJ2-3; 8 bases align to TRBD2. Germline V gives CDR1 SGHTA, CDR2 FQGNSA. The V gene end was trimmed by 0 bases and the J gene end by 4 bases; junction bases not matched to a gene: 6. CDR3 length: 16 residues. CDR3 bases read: TGTGCCAGCAGCTTAGCTGGAGCGGGAGACGCAGATACG. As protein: CASSLAGAGDADT. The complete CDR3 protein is CASSLAGAGDADTQYF. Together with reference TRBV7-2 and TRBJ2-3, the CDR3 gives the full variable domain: GAGVSQSPSNKVTEKGKDVELRCDPISGHTALYWYRQSLGQGLEFLIYFQGNSAPDKSGLPSDRFSAERTGGSVSTLTIQRTQQEDSAVYLCASSLAGAGDADTQYFGPGTRLTVL.